A single sample gave rise to the 16 T cell receptor beta chains below, sequenced in a study of blood T cell repertoires in COVID-19. TCRdb keeps only in-frame clones here, not all; method: immunoSEQ multiplex PCR. The top ten hold around 0.52% of the sample, which has some 68,000 clones, roughly 88% seen once. Sequencing was carried out using peripheral blood. Every receptor here comes from a man aged 45 to 65 with COVID-19, enrolled during active disease.

V gene TRBV6-5 combines with J gene TRBJ2-7; TRBD2 agrees at 14 bases. Looked up from germline, CDR1 is MNHEY and CDR2 is SVGAGI. The CDR3 spans 14 residues. Trimming took 6 bases from V and 6 from J; bases not matched to a gene: 4. CDR3 sequence reads: CASRGLAGVGEQYF. The CDR3 DNA reads as TGTGCCAGCAGGGGACTAGCGGGAGTAGGCGAGCAGTACTTC.

The chain joins TRBV18 to TRBJ2-5; D gene unclear. Germline lookup yields CDR1 KGHSH and CDR2 LQKENI. The V end lost 3 bases, the J end lost 5 bases, and 7 bases lay between the germline ends. The CDR3 runs 12 residues. CDR3 residues: CASSPNSETQYF. The CDR3 DNA reads TGTGCCAGCTCACCTAACTCGGAGACCCAGTACTTC.

This chain joins TRBV10-3 and TRBJ1-4, with TRBD1 as a possible D gene (6 bases). V was shortened by 11 bases and J by 8 bases, with 18 bases between the two germline ends. Germline values: CDR1 ENHRY, CDR2 SYGVKD. The CDR3 length is 13 residues. The CDR3 is CAVGGGRIEKLFF. DNA of the CDR3: TGTGCCGTGGGCGGGGGGCGTATAGAAAAACTGTTTTTT.

This chain links TRBV6-5 with TRBJ1-4; D is unresolved. The CDR3 spans 13 residues. V was shortened by 5 bases and J by 7 bases, with 11 bases between the two germline ends. Germline values: CDR1 MNHEY, CDR2 SVGAGI. The CDR3 reads CASSRPGSEKLFF. The CDR3 DNA sequence: TGTGCCAGCAGTCGCCCCGGGAGTGAAAAACTGTTTTTT.

V is TRBV6-1 and J is TRBJ2-3; 7 nucleotides match TRBD2. V shed 2 bases and J 1 base; nucleotides not matched to a gene: 12. This CDR3 is built from 18 residues. Germline V gene sequence: CDR1 MNHNS, CDR2 SASEGT. Written as DNA, the CDR3 is TGTGCCAGCAGTGAATCGTGGCGGCGGGAGATTGGCACAGATACGCAGTATTTT. Translating it yields CASSESWRREIGTDTQYF.

V is TRBV6-5 and J is TRBJ2-5, with 10 bases lining up with TRBD2. CDR3 length equals 14 residues. In germline, CDR1 is MNHEY, CDR2 SVGAGI. V lost 6 bases and J lost 5; bases outside the gene matches: 6. As DNA, the CDR3 is TGTGCCAGCAGCGGAGCGGGAGGGAAGGAGACCCAGTACTTC. It codes for CASSGAGGKETQYF.

The CDR3 here is CASSLAVSSYNEQFF. The CDR3, as DNA: TGTGCCAGCAGCCTAGCAGTGAGCTCCTACAATGAGCAGTTCTTC. This rearrangement joins TRBV4-2 to TRBJ2-1; D not certain. This CDR3 is 15 amino acids long. Trimming cost V 4 bases and J 0 bases, with 10 bases left between them. Germline values: CDR1 LGHNA, CDR2 YNFKEQ.

This clone is a singleton in its sample. The rearrangement uses TRBV7-9 and TRBJ2-1; 10 bases agree with TRBD2. This CDR3 region has 14 residues. Trimming took 6 bases from V and 6 from J; bases not matched to a gene: 5. Germline V gene lookup returns CDR1 SEHNR and CDR2 FQNEAQ (reference sequence). For the CDR3, the DNA is TGTGCCAGCAGTCCCGGACTAGCGGTCAATGAGCAGTTCTTC. Translation: CASSPGLAVNEQFF.

The chain joins TRBV21-1 to TRBJ1-5. TRBV21-1 is annotated as a pseudogene. This CDR3 has 16 amino acids. The CDR3 DNA sequence: TGTGCCAGCAGCAAAGGGGGGGTAAGGGGCAATCAGCCCCAGCATTTT. Its protein product is CASSKGGVRGNQPQHF.

The chain employs TRBV19 and TRBJ1-5; D gene unclear. Trimming stripped 1 base from V and 2 bases from J, with 12 bases between. The germline CDR1 and CDR2 sequences are LNHDA and SQIVND (reference sequence). The CDR3 sequence is 16 residues long. CDR3 in DNA: TGTGCCAGTAGTATAGTATACGGGGTGGGCAATCAGCCCCAGCATTTT. It yields the protein CASSIVYGVGNQPQHF.

The V call is TRBV29-1, the J call TRBJ2-7; D unclear. V lost 5 bases to trimming and J lost 3 bases, with 14 bases between them. CDR1 and CDR2 from the germline V gene are SQVTM and ANQGSEA. The CDR3 extends over 13 amino acids. CDR3 protein: CSVQQSRVYEQYF. CDR3 in DNA: TGCAGCGTTCAACAGAGCAGAGTCTACGAGCAGTACTTC.

This chain joins TRBV6-5 and TRBJ2-3; no firm D call. The CDR3 runs to 12 residues. In germline, CDR1 is MNHEY, CDR2 SVGAGI. With 5 bases removed from V and 6 bases from J, the gap between germline ends came to 9 bases. CDR3 sequence: CASSTNGDTQYF. Written as DNA, the CDR3 is TGTGCCAGCAGTACGAACGGGGATACGCAGTATTTT.

This clone showed up just once. The chain is built from TRBV4-1 and TRBJ2-7, with 8 nucleotides matching TRBD1. The CDR3 contains 16 residues. CDR1 and CDR2 (germline): MGHRA, YSYEKL. With 5 bases clipped from V and 1 base from J, the junction kept 10 bases outside the gene matches. CDR3 nucleotides: TGCGCCAGCAGCACACGGTTACGGGACAGGTCCTACGAGCAGTACTTC. Amino acids: CASSTRLRDRSYEQYF.

In nucleotides, the CDR3 is TGTGCCAGCAGCTTAGTAGGCGGGAGTTGGGGAACAGATACGCAGTATTTT. Protein sequence: CASSLVGGSWGTDTQYF. The V call is TRBV7-2, the J call TRBJ2-3; the match to TRBD2 covers 7 bases. Germline-derived CDR1 and CDR2 are SGHTA and FQGNSA. V gave up 1 base and J gave up 3 bases; unmatched junction bases: 10. The CDR3 spans 17 residues.

The chain employs TRBV10-1 and TRBJ1-4, with D possibly TRBD1 on 5 matching bases. V lost 7 bases to trimming and J lost 5 bases, with 20 bases between them. Germline loops: CDR1 WNHNN, CDR2 SYGVQD (reference sequence). The CDR3 runs to 16 residues. The CDR3 nucleotides are TGCGCCAGCACGGGTACCGTGGGACTAGGGAATGAAAAACTGTTTTTT. Protein sequence: CASTGTVGLGNEKLFF.

This clone was recorded once. The CDR3 loop is CASRDWREASYNEQFF. As DNA, the CDR3 is TGTGCCAGCAGAGACTGGCGGGAAGCATCCTACAATGAGCAGTTCTTC. The chain couples TRBV11-2 to TRBJ2-1; D is perhaps TRBD2 (6 bases). CDR1 and CDR2 (germline): SGHAT, FQNNGV. This CDR3 spans 16 amino acids. Trimming took 6 bases from V and 1 from J, leaving 16 bases between them.